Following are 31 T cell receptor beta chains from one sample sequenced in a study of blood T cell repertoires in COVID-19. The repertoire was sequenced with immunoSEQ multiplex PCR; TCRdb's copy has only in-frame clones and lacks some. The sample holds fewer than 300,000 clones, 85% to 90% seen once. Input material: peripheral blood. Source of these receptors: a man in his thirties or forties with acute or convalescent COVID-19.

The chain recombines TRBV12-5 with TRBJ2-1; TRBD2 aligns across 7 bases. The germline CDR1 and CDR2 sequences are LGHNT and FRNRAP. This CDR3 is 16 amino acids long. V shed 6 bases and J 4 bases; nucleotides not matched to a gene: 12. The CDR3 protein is CASGDTTRGGYNEQFF. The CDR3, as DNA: TGTGCTAGTGGGGACACTACCCGCGGGGGATACAATGAGCAGTTCTTC.

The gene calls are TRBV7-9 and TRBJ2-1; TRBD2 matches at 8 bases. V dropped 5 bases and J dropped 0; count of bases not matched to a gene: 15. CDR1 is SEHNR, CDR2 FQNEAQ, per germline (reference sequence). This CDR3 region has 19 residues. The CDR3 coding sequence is TGTGCCAGCAGCCCCCCGGTAGCGGGATCATTGAGCTCCTACAATGAGCAGTTCTTC. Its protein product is CASSPPVAGSLSSYNEQFF.

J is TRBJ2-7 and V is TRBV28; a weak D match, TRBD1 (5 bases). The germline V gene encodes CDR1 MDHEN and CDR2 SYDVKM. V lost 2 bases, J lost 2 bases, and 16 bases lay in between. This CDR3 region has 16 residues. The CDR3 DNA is TGTGCCAGCAGTTTAAGGAAGGGGATATCGACCTACGAGCAGTACTTC. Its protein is CASSLRKGISTYEQYF.

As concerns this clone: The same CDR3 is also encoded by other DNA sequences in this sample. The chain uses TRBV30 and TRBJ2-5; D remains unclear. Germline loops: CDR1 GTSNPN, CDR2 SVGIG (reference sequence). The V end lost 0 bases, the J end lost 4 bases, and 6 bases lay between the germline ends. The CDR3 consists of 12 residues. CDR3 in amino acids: CAWSVSGETQYF. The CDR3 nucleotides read TGTGCCTGGAGTGTATCCGGAGAGACCCAGTACTTC. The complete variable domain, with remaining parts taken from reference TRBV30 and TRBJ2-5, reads SQTIHQWPATLVQPVGSPLSLECTVEGTSNPNLYWYRQAAGRGLQLLFYSVGIGQISSEVPQNLSASRPQDRQFILSSKKLLLSDSGFYLCAWSVSGETQYFGPGTRLLVL.

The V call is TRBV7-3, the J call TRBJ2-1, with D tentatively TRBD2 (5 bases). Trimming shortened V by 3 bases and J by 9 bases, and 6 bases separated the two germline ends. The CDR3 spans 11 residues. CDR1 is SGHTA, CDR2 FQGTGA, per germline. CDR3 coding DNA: TGTGCCAGCAGCTTTGAGGGTGAGCAGTTCTTC. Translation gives CASSFEGEQFF.

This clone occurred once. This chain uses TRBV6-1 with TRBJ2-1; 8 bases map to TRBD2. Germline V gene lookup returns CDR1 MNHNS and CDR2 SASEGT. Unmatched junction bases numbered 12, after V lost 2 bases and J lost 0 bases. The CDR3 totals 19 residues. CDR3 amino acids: CASSERAASGLFSYNEQFF. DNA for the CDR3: TGTGCCAGCAGTGAAAGGGCGGCTAGCGGGTTGTTCTCCTACAATGAGCAGTTCTTC.

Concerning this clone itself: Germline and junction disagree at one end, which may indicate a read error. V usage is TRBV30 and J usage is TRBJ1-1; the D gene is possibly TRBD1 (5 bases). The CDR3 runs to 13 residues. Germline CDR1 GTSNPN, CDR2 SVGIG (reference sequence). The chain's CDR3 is CAWGVGHLDEAFF. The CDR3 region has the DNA TGTGCCTGGGGTGTAGGACATTTAGATGAAGCTTTCTTT.

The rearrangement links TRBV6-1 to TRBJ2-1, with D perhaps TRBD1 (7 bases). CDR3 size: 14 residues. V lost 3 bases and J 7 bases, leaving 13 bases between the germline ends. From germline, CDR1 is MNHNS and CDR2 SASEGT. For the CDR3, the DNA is TGTGCCAGCAGTGATCTACAGGGGAGGAATGAGCAGTTCTTC. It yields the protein CASSDLQGRNEQFF.

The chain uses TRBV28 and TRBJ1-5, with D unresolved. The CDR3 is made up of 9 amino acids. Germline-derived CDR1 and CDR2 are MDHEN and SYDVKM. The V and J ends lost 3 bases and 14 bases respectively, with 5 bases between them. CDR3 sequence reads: CASSFREHF. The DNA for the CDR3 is TGTGCCAGCAGTTTCCGCGAGCATTTT. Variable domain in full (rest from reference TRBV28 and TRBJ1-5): DVKVTQSSRYLVKRTGEKVFLECVQDMDHENMFWYRQDPGLGLRLIYFSYDVKMKEKGDIPEGYSVSREKKERFSLILESASTNQTSMYLCASSFREHFGDGTRLSIL.

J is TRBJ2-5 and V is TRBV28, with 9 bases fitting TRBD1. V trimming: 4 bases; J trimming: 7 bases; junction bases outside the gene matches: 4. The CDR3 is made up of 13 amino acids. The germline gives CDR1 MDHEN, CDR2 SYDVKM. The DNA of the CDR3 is TGTGCCAGCAGTTACCGGGACAGGGCGACCCAGTACTTC. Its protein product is CASSYRDRATQYF.

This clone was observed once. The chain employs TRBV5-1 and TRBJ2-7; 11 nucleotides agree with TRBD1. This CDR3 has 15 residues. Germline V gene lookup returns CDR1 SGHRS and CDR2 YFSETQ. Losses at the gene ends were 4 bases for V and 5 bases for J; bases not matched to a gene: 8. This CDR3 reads CASSARADRGHEQYF. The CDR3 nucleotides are TGCGCCAGCAGCGCGCGGGCGGACAGGGGGCACGAGCAGTACTTC.

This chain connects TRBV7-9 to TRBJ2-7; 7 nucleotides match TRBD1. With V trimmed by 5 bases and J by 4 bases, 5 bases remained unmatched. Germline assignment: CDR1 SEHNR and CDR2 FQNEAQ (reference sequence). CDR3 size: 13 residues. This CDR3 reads CASSPQGVYEQYF. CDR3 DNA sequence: TGTGCCAGCAGCCCCCAGGGGGTGTACGAGCAGTACTTC.

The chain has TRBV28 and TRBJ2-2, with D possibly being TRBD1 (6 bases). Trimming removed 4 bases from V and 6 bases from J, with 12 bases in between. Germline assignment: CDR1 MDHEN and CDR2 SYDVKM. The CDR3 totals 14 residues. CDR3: CASSYRVGSGELFF. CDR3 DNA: TGTGCCAGCAGTTACAGGGTTGGTTCCGGGGAGCTGTTTTTT.

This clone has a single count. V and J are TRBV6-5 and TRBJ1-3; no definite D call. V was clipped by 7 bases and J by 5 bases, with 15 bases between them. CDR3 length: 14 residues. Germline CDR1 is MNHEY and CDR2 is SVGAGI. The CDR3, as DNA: TGTGCCAGCATACCGCCGGGAGGTCGAAACACCATATATTTT. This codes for CASIPPGGRNTIYF.

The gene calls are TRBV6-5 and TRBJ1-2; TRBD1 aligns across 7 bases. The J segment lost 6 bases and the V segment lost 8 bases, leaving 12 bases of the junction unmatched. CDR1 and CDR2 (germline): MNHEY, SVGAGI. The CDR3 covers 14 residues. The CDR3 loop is CASWETGKGDGYTF. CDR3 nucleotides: TGTGCCAGCTGGGAGACAGGGAAAGGTGATGGCTACACCTTC.

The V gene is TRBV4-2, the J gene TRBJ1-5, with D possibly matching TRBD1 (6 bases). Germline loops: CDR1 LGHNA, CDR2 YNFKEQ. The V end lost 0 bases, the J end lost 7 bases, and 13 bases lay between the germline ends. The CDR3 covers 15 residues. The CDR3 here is CASSQDRGAGQPQHF. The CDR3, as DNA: TGTGCCAGCAGCCAAGATCGGGGGGCAGGGCAGCCCCAGCATTTT.

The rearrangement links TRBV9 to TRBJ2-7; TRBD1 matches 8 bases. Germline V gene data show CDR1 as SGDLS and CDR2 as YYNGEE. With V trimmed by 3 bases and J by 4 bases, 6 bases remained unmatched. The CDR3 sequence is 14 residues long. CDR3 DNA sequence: TGTGCCAGCAGCGCAGGACAGGGACAGTACGAGCAGTACTTC. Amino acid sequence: CASSAGQGQYEQYF.

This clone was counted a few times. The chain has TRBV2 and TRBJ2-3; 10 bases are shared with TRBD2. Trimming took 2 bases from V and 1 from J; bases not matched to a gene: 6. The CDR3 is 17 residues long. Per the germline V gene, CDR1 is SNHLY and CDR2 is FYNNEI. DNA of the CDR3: TGTGCCAGCAGTGAAACCCACGGGACTAGCGGCACAGATACGCAGTATTTT. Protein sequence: CASSETHGTSGTDTQYF.

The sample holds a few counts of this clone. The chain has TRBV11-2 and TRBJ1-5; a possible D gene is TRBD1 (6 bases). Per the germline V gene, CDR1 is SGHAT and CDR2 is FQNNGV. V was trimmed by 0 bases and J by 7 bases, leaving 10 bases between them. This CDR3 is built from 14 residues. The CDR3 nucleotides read TGTGCCAGCAGCTTAGACAGGGGAGGGCAGCCCCAGCATTTT. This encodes CASSLDRGGQPQHF.

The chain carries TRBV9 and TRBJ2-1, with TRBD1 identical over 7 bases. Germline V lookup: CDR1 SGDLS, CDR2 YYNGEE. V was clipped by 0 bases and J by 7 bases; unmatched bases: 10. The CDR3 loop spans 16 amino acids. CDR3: CASSVVGAGGLNEQFF. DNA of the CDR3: TGTGCCAGCAGCGTAGTTGGGGCAGGGGGTTTGAATGAGCAGTTCTTC.

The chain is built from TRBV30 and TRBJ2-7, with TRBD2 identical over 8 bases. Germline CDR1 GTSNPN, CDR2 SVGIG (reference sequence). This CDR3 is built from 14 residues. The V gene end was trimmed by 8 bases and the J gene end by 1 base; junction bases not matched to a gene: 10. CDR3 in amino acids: CAGAGDTLSYEQYF. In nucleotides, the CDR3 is TGTGCCGGAGCGGGGGACACCCTTTCCTACGAGCAGTACTTC.

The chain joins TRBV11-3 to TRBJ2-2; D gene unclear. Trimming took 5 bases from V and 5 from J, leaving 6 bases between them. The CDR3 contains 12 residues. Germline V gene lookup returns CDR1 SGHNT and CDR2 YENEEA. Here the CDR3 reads CASSLSTGELFF. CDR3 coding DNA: TGTGCCAGCAGCCTTAGTACCGGGGAGCTGTTTTTT.

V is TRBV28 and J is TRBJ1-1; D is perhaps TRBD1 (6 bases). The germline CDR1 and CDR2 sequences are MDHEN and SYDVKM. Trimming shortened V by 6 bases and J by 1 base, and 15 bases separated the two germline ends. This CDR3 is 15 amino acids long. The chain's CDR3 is CASRGQTNRNTEAFF. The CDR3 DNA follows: TGTGCCAGCAGAGGACAGACGAATCGGAACACTGAAGCTTTCTTT.

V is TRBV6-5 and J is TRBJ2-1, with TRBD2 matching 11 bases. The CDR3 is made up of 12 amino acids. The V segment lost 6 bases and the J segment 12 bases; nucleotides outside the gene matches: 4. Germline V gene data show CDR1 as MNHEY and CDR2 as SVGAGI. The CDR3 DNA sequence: TGTGCCAGCAGCAACCTAGCGGGAGGGCAGTTCTTC. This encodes CASSNLAGGQFF.

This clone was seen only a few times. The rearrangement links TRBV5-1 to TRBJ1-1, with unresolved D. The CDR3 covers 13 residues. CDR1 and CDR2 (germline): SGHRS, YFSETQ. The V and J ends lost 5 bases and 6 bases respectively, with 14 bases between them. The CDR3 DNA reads TGCGCCAGCAGGGACTGGGGTCGGTCTGAAGCTTTCTTT. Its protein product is CASRDWGRSEAFF.

CDR3 bases: TGTGCCAGCAGCTTACGGGGGGCCGGAGAGCAGTTCTTC. Its protein product is CASSLRGAGEQFF. This chain uses TRBV7-3 with TRBJ2-1; D may be TRBD2 (7 bases). V lost 2 bases and J 10 bases, leaving 12 bases between the germline ends. The CDR3 is 13 residues long. Per germline, CDR1 SGHTA and CDR2 FQGTGA.

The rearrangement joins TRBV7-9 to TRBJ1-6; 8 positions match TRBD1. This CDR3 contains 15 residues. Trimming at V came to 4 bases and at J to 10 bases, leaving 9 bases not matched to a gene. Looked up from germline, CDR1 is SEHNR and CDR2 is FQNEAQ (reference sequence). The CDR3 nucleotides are TGTGCCAGCAGCTCCCTAGGACAGGGCGTCTCACCCCTCCACTTT. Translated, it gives CASSSLGQGVSPLHF.

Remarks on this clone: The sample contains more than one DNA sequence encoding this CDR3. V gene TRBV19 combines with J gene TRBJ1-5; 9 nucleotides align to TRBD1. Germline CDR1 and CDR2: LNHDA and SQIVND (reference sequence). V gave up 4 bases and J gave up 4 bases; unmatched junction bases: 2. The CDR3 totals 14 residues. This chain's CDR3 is CASSTGTGNQPQHF. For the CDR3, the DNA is TGTGCCAGTAGTACTGGGACAGGGAATCAGCCCCAGCATTTT.

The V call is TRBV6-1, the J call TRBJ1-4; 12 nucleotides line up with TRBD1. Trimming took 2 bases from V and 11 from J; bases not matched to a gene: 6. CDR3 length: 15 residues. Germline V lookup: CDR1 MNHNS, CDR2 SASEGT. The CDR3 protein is CASSERGQGAGKLFF. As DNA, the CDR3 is TGTGCCAGCAGTGAAAGGGGACAGGGGGCCGGCAAACTGTTTTTT.

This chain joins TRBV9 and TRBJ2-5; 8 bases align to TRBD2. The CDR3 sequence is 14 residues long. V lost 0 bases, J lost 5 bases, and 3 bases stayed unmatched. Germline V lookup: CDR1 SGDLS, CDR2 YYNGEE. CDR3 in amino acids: CASSVGTSTETQYF. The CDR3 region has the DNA TGTGCCAGCAGCGTAGGGACTAGCACGGAGACCCAGTACTTC.

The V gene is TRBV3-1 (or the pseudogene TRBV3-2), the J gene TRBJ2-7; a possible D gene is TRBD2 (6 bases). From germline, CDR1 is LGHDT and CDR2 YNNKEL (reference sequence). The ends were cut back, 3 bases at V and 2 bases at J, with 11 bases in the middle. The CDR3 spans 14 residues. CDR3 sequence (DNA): TGTGCCAGCAGCCACGGGACTGGGGCCTACGAGCAGTACTTC. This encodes CASSHGTGAYEQYF.